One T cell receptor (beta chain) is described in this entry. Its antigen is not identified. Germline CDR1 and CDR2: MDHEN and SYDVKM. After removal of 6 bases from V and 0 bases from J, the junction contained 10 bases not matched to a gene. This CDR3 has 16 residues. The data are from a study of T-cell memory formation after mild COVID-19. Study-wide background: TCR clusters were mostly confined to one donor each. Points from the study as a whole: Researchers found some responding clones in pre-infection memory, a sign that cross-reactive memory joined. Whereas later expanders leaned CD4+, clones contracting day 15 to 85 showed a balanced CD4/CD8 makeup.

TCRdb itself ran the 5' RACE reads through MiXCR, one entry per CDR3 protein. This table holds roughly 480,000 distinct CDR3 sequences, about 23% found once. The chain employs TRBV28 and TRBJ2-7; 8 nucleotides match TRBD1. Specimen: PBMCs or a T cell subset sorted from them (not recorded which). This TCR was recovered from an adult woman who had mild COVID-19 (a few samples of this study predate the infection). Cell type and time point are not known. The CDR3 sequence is CASSILSGQASYEQYF. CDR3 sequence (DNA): TGTGCCAGCAGCATACTCTCGGGACAGGCCTCCTACGAGCAGTACTTC.